These 15 T cell receptor beta chains were all obtained from the same sample, sequenced in a study of blood T cell repertoires in COVID-19. Measured with immunoSEQ multiplex PCR; TCRdb has only the in-frame clones, and not every one. The top ten hold 0.6% to 0.9% of the sample, which has over 150,000 clones, 94% seen once. The sample taken for sequencing was peripheral blood. The receptors originated from a man aged 30 to 45 with COVID-19, enrolled during active disease.

Regarding this clone: Other nucleotide sequences in the sample specify the same CDR3. This chain uses TRBV19 with TRBJ1-2; D is undetermined. Germline V gene sequence: CDR1 LNHDA, CDR2 SQIVND (reference sequence). The CDR3 totals 13 residues. V lost 1 base and J 2 bases, leaving 5 bases between the germline ends. Here the CDR3 reads CASSIGGNYGYTF. CDR3 sequence (DNA): TGTGCCAGTAGTATAGGAGGGAACTATGGCTACACCTTC. Full variable domain (remainder filled in from reference TRBV19 and TRBJ1-2): DGGITQSPKYLFRKEGQNVTLSCEQNLNHDAMYWYRQDPGQGLRLIYYSQIVNDFQKGDIAEGYSVSREKKESFPLTVTSAQKNPTAFYLCASSIGGNYGYTFGSGTRLTVV.

This sequence joins TRBV5-5 and TRBJ2-7; D is uncertain. The CDR3 totals 14 residues. The V end lost 2 bases, the J end lost 4 bases, and 13 bases lay between the germline ends. Germline CDR1 SGHKS, CDR2 YYEKEE (reference sequence). The CDR3 DNA sequence: TGTGCCAGCAGCTTATCGGTCTCGGAGTACGAGCAGTACTTC. It specifies CASSLSVSEYEQYF.

The rearrangement uses TRBV6-5 and TRBJ2-1; no clear D gene. V was shortened by 2 bases and J by 4 bases, with 6 bases between the two germline ends. The CDR3 has 13 amino acids. Germline V lookup: CDR1 MNHEY, CDR2 SVGAGI. CDR3 in amino acids: CASSYAPYNEQFF. The CDR3 DNA is TGTGCCAGCAGTTACGCGCCTTACAATGAGCAGTTCTTC.

V usage is TRBV30 and J usage is TRBJ1-6; 9 bases line up with TRBD1. This CDR3 has 17 amino acids. The V gene's germline CDR1 is GTSNPN and CDR2 SVGIG (reference sequence). Trimming cost V 4 bases and J 0 bases; bases outside gene matches: 7. CDR3 in DNA: TGTGCCTGGACTACCGGGACAGGGACCTCCTATAATTCACCCCTCCACTTT. It is translated as CAWTTGTGTSYNSPLHF.

The rearrangement uses TRBV19 and TRBJ1-2, with D possibly TRBD1 on 5 matching bases. Trimming removed 5 bases at V and 3 bases at J, with 13 bases between. There are 14 residues in the CDR3. From germline, CDR1 is LNHDA and CDR2 SQIVND (reference sequence). The CDR3 reads CASSASRTHYGYTF. The CDR3 bases are TGTGCCAGTAGTGCCTCAAGGACACACTATGGCTACACCTTC.

This chain links TRBV5-5 with TRBJ2-7; 8 bases map to TRBD2. Germline lookup yields CDR1 SGHKS and CDR2 YYEKEE (reference sequence). The CDR3 has 13 residues. The junction had 8 bases not matched to a gene; V was cut back by 7 bases and J by 5 bases. This chain's CDR3 is CASRLRGADEQYF. The DNA of the CDR3 is TGTGCCAGCCGTCTGCGGGGGGCGGACGAGCAGTACTTC.

The rearrangement uses TRBV2 and TRBJ2-7; 8 nucleotides line up with TRBD1. V lost 6 bases and J lost 5; bases outside the gene matches: 9. Per germline, CDR1 SNHLY and CDR2 FYNNEI. The CDR3 spans 14 residues. CDR3 bases: TGTGCCAGCAGAGCCGGCAGGGGGCTGGACGAGCAGTACTTC. Its protein product is CASRAGRGLDEQYF.

Of note for this clone: An end of the junction differs from the germline gene, which may be a read error. The CDR3 loop is CASSLAAGGTEAFF. The DNA for the CDR3 is TGTGCCAGCAGCCTAGCGGCAGGGGGCACTGAAGCTTTCTTT. V and J are TRBV7-9 and TRBJ1-1; 7 nucleotides match TRBD1. Germline V gene data show CDR1 as SEHNR and CDR2 as FQNEAQ (reference sequence). The CDR3 has 14 residues. Full variable domain (remainder filled in from reference TRBV7-9 and TRBJ1-1): DTGVSQNPRHKITKRGQNVTFRCDPISEHNRLYWYRQTLGQGPEFLTYFQNEAQLEKSRLLSDRFSAERPKGSFSTLEIQRTEQGDSAMYLCASSLAAGGTEAFFGQGTRLTVV.

This rearrangement joins TRBV11-3 to TRBJ1-6; D might be TRBD1 (5 bases). Trimming removed 5 bases from V and 14 bases from J, with 16 bases in between. The germline CDR1 and CDR2 sequences are SGHNT and YENEEA. This CDR3 is 13 amino acids long. The CDR3 loop is CASSLNWGETLHF. Here the CDR3 DNA reads TGTGCCAGCAGCCTGAATTGGGGGGAGACCCTCCACTTT. Full variable domain (remainder filled in from reference TRBV11-3 and TRBJ1-6): EAGVVQSPRYKIIEKKQPVAFWCNPISGHNTLYWYLQNLGQGPELLIRYENEEAVDDSQLPKDRFSAERLKGVDSTLKIQPAELGDSAVYLCASSLNWGETLHFGNGTRLTVT.

This sequence joins TRBV2 and TRBJ1-2; tentative D call: TRBD1 (6 bases). V was clipped by 0 bases and J by 2 bases, with 10 bases between them. Germline V lookup: CDR1 SNHLY, CDR2 FYNNEI. This CDR3 region has 15 residues. CDR3 amino acids: CASSEAADRNYGYTF. The CDR3 DNA sequence: TGTGCCAGCAGTGAAGCTGCCGACAGGAACTATGGCTACACCTTC.

The chain recombines TRBV7-6 with TRBJ1-6, with 9 bases fitting TRBD1. The CDR3 spans 17 residues. Trimming cost V 1 base and J 7 bases; bases outside gene matches: 8. Germline V gene lookup returns CDR1 SGHVS and CDR2 FNYEAQ. In DNA, the CDR3 is TGTGCCAGCAGCTTAGGGTCTTGGGACAGGGTAAATTCACCCCTCCACTTT. Its protein is CASSLGSWDRVNSPLHF.

This clone was seen just once. This sequence joins TRBV15 and TRBJ1-1, with TRBD1 matching 7 bases. J gave up 0 bases and V 2 bases, and 6 bases lay outside the gene matches. Germline CDR1 and CDR2: LNHNV and YYDKDF (reference sequence). There are 16 residues in the CDR3. The chain's CDR3 is CATSRPSRGMNTEAFF. DNA for the CDR3: TGTGCCACCAGCAGACCCTCCAGGGGGATGAACACTGAAGCTTTCTTT. The full variable domain, in which reference TRBV15 and TRBJ1-1 provide the parts outside the CDR3, is DAMVIQNPRYQVTQFGKPVTLSCSQTLNHNVMYWYQQKSSQAPKLLFHYYDKDFNNEADTPDNFQSRRPNTSFCFLDIRSPGLGDTAMYLCATSRPSRGMNTEAFFGQGTRLTVV.

V usage is TRBV5-6 and J usage is TRBJ2-2; 11 nucleotides line up with TRBD2. The CDR3 has 16 amino acids. Germline V lookup: CDR1 SGHDT, CDR2 YYEEEE. V lost 3 bases to trimming and J lost 6 bases; unmatched junction nucleotides: 7. This CDR3 reads CASSSLAGGTAGELFF. The CDR3 DNA follows: TGTGCCAGCAGCTCCTTAGCGGGGGGGACCGCCGGGGAGCTGTTTTTT.

V gene TRBV5-6 combines with J gene TRBJ1-5; D remains ambiguous. CDR3 length: 14 residues. With 4 bases removed from V and 8 bases from J, the gap between germline ends came to 16 bases. Germline values: CDR1 SGHDT, CDR2 YYEEEE. The CDR3 reads CASSLTGSLEPQHF. For the CDR3, the DNA is TGTGCCAGCAGCCTAACCGGGAGTCTTGAGCCCCAGCATTTT.

Only one count was recorded for this clone. This chain uses TRBV11-2 with TRBJ2-5; 15 bases line up with TRBD2. V lost 3 bases and J lost 1; bases outside the gene matches: 3. This CDR3 has 17 residues. CDR1 and CDR2 from the germline V gene are SGHAT and FQNNGV. DNA of the CDR3: TGTGCCAGCAGCTTTCTGGGACTAGCGGGGGGCCAAGAGACCCAGTACTTC. Its translation: CASSFLGLAGGQETQYF.